The source of this TCR beta chain is a study of OX40 agonist ivuxolimab in advanced cancers. TCRdb keeps only in-frame clones here, not all; method: immunoSEQ multiplex PCR. The sample has nearly 80,000 clones, approximately 84% seen once. The receptor was isolated from an adult with an advanced solid tumor such as melanoma, head and neck, liver or kidney cancer. This specimen consisted of CD4+ or CD8+ T cells sorted from blood, obtained in a trial of the OX40 agonist ivuxolimab.

Here the CDR3 DNA reads TGTGCCAGCAGCCCTGAGGCTGGACGAGGCGGGAATGGCTACACCTTC. Protein product: CASSPEAGRGGNGYTF. J is TRBJ1-2 and V is TRBV7-9; no clear D. Per germline, CDR1 SEHNR and CDR2 FQNEAQ (reference sequence). The length of the CDR3 is 16 residues. The germline V and J ends were trimmed by 5 bases and 6 bases, with 22 bases remaining between them.